These T cell receptor beta chains were read from a single sample in a study of shared clonotypes between healthy human individuals. This table comes from immunoSEQ multiplex PCR, and its TCRdb copy is limited to in-frame clones, with some not included. Of millions of clones listed, around 95% are singletons. Sequencing used naive CD4+ T cells sorted from blood. The receptors derive from a young man in good health. The CDR3 runs from the conserved cysteine through the conserved F or W. The D gene is left open where the match is weak.

TRBV6-1 | TRBD1 | CASRGQGATNEKLFF
TRBV2 | TRBD1 | CASSGQVNTGELFF
TRBV7-9 | TRBD2 | CASSPVLQLTSGVSYEQYF
TRBV10-3 | . | CAISDSGSPLHF
TRBV9 | TRBD2 | CASSVDPSGNTGELFF
TRBV7-8 | . | CASSFPLDNEQFF
TRBV28 | . | CATIGAVLSTDTQYF
TRBV5-1 | TRBD1 | CASSLGDRLSGYTF
TRBV30 | . | CAWSVGIYYEQYF
TRBV7-3 | . | CASSFRFVANTGELFF
TRBV5-6 | . | CASSLRGSQNQPQHF
TRBV27 | . | CASSLSTQQTQYF
TRBV27 | TRBD1 | CASRSLETGGMEKLFF
TRBV6-5 | TRBD1 | CASRRQGDTGELFF
TRBV5-1 | . | CASSFGGLGTEAFF
TRBV2 | . | CASRGTNGYNSPLHF
TRBV7-8 | TRBD1 | CASSYQRTGDYEQYF
TRBV28 | TRBD1 | CASTGTGLGNQPQHF
TRBV6-5 | . | CASSYGQSGANVLTF
TRBV30 | . | CAWSNTDTQYF
TRBV27 | TRBD2 | CASRPGLAGPYEQYF
TRBV5-1 | TRBD2 | CASSLAPAGDTDTQYF
TRBV28 | . | CASRLGNQPQHF
TRBV7-9 | . | CASSLGQSNEKLFF
TRBV7-2 | TRBD1 | CASSLTGGLETQYF
TRBV27 | . | CASRQLSGNTIYF
TRBV7-2 | . | CASSLGLHLGELFF
TRBV19 | TRBD1 | CASSPTGGQETQYF
TRBV7-8 | . | CASSLRNENWTPLHF
TRBV5-1 | TRBD2 | CASSPSGTRDTDTQYF
TRBV10-3 | . | CAISEGTGNTEAFF
TRBV19 | TRBD1 | CASSLKGQPSYEQYF
TRBV5-8 | TRBD2 | CASSLASGNSYEQYF
TRBV11-2 | . | CASSVDRWSEQFF
TRBV10-3 | . | CASRGADYNEQFF
TRBV7-2 | TRBD1 | CASSQRDRPNYGYTF
TRBV6-6 | . | CASSYGGPYNEQFF
TRBV7-9 | . | CASSFSSDTQYF
TRBV30 | . | CAWSVWGGRETQYF
TRBV6-5 | . | CASRTGTIGGYTF
TRBV5-4 | . | CASSLEARSYNEQFF
TRBV5-4 | TRBD2 | CASSIVAGARINEQFF
TRBV18 | . | CASSETASTSGRFF
TRBV2 | . | CASSGTVNTEAFF
TRBV7-2 | TRBD1 | CASTLTGGIYEQYF
TRBV7-2 | TRBD2 | CASSQNLAGLGEQYF
TRBV6-1 | . | CASSELRGTVQPQHF
TRBV10-3 | . | CAISESRSYGYTF
TRBV11-2 | . | CASSRFRASYNSPLHF
TRBV7-9 | . | CASSLALGTTDTQYF
TRBV5-4 | TRBD1 | CASSPTGLYTEAFF
TRBV18 | TRBD1 | CASSPTRQGAYETQYF
TRBV6-5 | TRBD1 | CASSTRTGPNEKLFF
TRBV10-3 | TRBD1 | CAISQGQATSTDTQYF
TRBV5-4 | TRBD1 | CASSTQGANYGYTF